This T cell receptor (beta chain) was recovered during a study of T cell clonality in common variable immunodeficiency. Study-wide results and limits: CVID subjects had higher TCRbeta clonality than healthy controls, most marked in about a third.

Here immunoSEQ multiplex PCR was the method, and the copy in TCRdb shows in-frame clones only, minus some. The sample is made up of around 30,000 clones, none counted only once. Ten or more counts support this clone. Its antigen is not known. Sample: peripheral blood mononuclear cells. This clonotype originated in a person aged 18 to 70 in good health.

The CDR3 loop is CASRRTSQETQYF. CDR3 DNA, as far as it was read: TGTGCCAGCAGAAGGACTAGTCAGGAGACC. This rearrangement joins TRBV2 to TRBJ2-5; TRBD2 agrees at 7 bases. The read finishes 3 residues shy of the CDR3 end, and the germline J gene is used to complete it. V shed 6 bases, J shed 5 bases, and the junction held 6 bases outside the gene matches. Germline CDR1 and CDR2: SNHLY and FYNNEI. The CDR3 has 13 residues.